Below, 3 T cell receptor beta chains from the same sample are listed, as sequenced in a study of T cell repertoires in ileal Crohn's disease. As to time point: inflamed ileum from the surgical specimen. The protocol was immunoSEQ multiplex PCR, while the TCRdb copy is restricted to in-frame clones and leaves out a portion. The table shows approximately 3,300 clones, with over 90% occurring only once. The sample taken for sequencing was ileal tissue. These receptors were taken from an adult with Crohn's disease.

The CDR3 DNA sequence: TGTGCCAGTAGTATAACGGGGAGTACCGGGGAGCTGTTTTTT. Amino acids: CASSITGSTGELFF. The chain uses TRBV19 and TRBJ2-2, with a possible D match to TRBD2 (5 bases). Trimming removed 2 bases from V and 5 bases from J, with 9 bases in between. The CDR3 has 14 amino acids. Germline V gene data show CDR1 as LNHDA and CDR2 as SQIVND (reference sequence).

The gene calls are TRBV7-2 and TRBJ2-1; D gene uncertain. The germline V gene has CDR1 SGHTA and CDR2 FQGNSA. This CDR3 comprises 16 residues. V was shortened by 1 base and J by 3 bases, with 13 bases between the two germline ends. CDR3 nucleotides: TGTGCCAGCAGCTTAGTAGGCACCGAAGTCTACAATGAGCAGTTCTTC. Its translation is CASSLVGTEVYNEQFF.

The rearrangement links TRBV7-6 to TRBJ2-1, with no clear D. The germline V gene has CDR1 SGHVS and CDR2 FNYEAQ. V dropped 1 base and J dropped 0 bases, with 10 bases sitting between them. The CDR3 runs to 16 residues. CDR3: CASSLDDTSSYNEQFF. For the CDR3, the DNA is TGTGCCAGCAGCTTAGATGACACCAGCTCCTACAATGAGCAGTTCTTC.